The present T cell receptor (beta chain) was sequenced within a study of blood T cells in healthy people across ages. The wider study: There was about one barcoded beta molecule captured by template switching per two T cells.

This clonotype appeared a few times. The CDR3 runs to 15 residues. The V gene lost 6 bases and the J gene lost 4 bases, with 13 bases spanning the gap. The germline V gene has CDR1 SNHLY and CDR2 FYNNEI. Through a sample-barcoded 5' primer and a J-beta primer mix, a second PCR was run for roughly 6 to 11 cycles. MiXCR was run by TCRdb on the 5' RACE reads, yielding one entry per CDR3 protein. The sample has 1,100,000 or so distinct CDR3 sequences, 35% to 50% seen once; the top ten hold under 20%. Every donor contributed about 10 milliliters of peripheral blood by blood draw. The study isolated at least 7 million PBMCs from each sample.

The sequencing sample was made of blood. The source is a woman aged 55-70 years in good health. V and J are TRBV2 and TRBJ1-6, with D possibly matching TRBD1 (6 bases). CDR3 bases: TGTGCCAGCAGGCCACAGGGAGGGTATAATTCACCCCTCCACTTT. Translating it yields CASRPQGGYNSPLHF.